This TCR beta chain was retrieved from a study of OX40 agonist ivuxolimab in advanced cancers. Overall study context: As their treatment, patients were administered ivuxolimab, an agonistic anti-OX40 (CD134) antibody.

Only in-frame clones appear in the TCRdb table, and some are missing; sequencing was by immunoSEQ multiplex PCR. Of 31,000 or so clones in the sample, 85% to 95% were seen once. The CDR3 runs 15 residues. V shed 5 bases and J 6 bases; nucleotides not matched to a gene: 12. CDR1 and CDR2 (germline): SEHNR, FQNEAQ (reference sequence). To note about this clone: The antigen remains undetermined.

Study results and limitations: Dose levels from 0.1 to 3.0 mg/kg saw CD4+ and CD8+ blood T cells expand clonally by week 6. In general, CD8+ T cells held more expanded clones than CD4+ did, on average. Certain nonresponders additionally had low normalized T-cell clonal expansion.

The input for sequencing was CD4+ or CD8+ T cells sorted from blood, taken in a trial of the OX40 agonist ivuxolimab. This receptor was identified in an adult with an advanced solid tumor such as melanoma, head and neck, liver or kidney cancer. This chain joins TRBV7-9 and TRBJ1-1, with TRBD1 identical over 7 bases. CDR3 sequence (DNA): TGTGCCAGCAGCCTCCTCGGGACAGACGAGCCTGAAGCTTTCTTT. Translating gives CASSLLGTDEPEAFF.